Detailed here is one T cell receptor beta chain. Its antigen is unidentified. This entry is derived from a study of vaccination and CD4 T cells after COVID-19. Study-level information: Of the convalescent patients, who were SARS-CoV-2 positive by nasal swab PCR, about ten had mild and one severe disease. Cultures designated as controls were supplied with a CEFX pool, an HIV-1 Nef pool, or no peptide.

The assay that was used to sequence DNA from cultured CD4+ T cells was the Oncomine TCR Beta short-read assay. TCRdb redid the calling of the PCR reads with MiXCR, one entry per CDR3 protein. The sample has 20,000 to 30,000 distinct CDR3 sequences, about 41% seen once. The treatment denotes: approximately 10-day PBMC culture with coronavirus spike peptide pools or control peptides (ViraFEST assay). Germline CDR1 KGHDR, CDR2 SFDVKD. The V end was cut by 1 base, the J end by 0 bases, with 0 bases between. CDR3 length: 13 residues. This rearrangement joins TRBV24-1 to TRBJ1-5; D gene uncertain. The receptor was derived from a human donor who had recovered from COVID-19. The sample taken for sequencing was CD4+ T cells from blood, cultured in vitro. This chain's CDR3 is CATSDFSNQPQHF. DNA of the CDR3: TGTGCCACCAGTGATTTTAGCAATCAGCCCCAGCATTTT.